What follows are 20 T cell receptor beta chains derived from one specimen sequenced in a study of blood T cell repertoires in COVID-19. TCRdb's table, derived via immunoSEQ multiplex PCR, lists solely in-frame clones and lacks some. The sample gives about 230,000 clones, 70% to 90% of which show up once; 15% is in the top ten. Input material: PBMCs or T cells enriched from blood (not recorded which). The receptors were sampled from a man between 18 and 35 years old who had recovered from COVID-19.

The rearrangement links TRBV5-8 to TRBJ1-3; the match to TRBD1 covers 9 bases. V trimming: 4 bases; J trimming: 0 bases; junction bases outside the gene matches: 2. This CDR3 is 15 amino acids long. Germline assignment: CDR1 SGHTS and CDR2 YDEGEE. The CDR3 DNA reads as TGTGCCAGCAGCGTGGGACAGGGCTCTGGAAACACCATATATTTT. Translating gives CASSVGQGSGNTIYF.

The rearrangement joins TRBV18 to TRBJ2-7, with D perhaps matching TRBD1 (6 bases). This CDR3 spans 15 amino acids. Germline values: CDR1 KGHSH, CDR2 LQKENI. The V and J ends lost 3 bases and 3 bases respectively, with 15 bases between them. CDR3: CASSPNARTDYEQYF. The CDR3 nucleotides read TGTGCCAGCTCACCCAATGCAAGGACAGACTACGAGCAGTACTTC.

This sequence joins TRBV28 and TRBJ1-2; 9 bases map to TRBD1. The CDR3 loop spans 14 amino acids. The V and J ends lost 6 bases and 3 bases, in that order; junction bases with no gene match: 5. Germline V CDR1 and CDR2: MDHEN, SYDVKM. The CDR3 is CASRATGGYYGYTF. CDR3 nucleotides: TGTGCCAGCAGAGCTACAGGGGGCTACTATGGCTACACCTTC.

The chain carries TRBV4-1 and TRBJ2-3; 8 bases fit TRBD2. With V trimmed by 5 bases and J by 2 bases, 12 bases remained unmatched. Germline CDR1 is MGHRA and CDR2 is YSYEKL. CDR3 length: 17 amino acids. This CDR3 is CASSVRGDILNTDTQYF. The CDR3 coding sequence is TGCGCCAGCAGCGTGCGGGGGGACATACTGAACACAGATACGCAGTATTTT.

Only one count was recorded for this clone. The CDR3 region is CASSPQGDYGYTF. CDR3 in DNA: TGTGCCAGCAGCCCGCAAGGGGACTATGGCTACACCTTC. The chain employs TRBV7-9 and TRBJ1-2, with D maybe TRBD1 (5 bases). V was pared by 5 bases and J by 3 bases, with 10 bases between. Germline V gene data show CDR1 as SEHNR and CDR2 as FQNEAQ (reference sequence). The CDR3 sequence is 13 residues long. Complete variable domain (other parts from reference TRBV7-9 and TRBJ1-2): DTGVSQNPRHKITKRGQNVTFRCDPISEHNRLYWYRQTLGQGPEFLTYFQNEAQLEKSRLLSDRFSAERPKGSFSTLEIQRTEQGDSAMYLCASSPQGDYGYTFGSGTRLTVV.

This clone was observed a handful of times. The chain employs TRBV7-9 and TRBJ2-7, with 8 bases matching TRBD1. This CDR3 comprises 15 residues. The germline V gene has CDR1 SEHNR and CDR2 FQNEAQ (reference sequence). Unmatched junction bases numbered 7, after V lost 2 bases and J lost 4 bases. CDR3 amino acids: CASSLFQGARYEQYF. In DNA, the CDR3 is TGTGCCAGCAGCTTATTTCAGGGGGCAAGGTACGAGCAGTACTTC.

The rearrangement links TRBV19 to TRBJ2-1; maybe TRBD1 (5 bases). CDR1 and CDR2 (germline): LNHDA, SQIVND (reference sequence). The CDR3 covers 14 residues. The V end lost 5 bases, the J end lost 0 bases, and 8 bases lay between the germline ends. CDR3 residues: CASSDSNSYNEQFF. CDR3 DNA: TGTGCCAGTAGTGACAGCAACTCCTACAATGAGCAGTTCTTC.

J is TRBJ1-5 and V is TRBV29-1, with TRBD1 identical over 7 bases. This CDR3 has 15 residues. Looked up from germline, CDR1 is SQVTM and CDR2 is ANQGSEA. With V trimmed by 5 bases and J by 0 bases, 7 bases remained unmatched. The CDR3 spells CSVTIQGDSNQPQHF. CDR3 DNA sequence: TGCAGCGTTACTATCCAGGGGGATAGCAATCAGCCCCAGCATTTT.

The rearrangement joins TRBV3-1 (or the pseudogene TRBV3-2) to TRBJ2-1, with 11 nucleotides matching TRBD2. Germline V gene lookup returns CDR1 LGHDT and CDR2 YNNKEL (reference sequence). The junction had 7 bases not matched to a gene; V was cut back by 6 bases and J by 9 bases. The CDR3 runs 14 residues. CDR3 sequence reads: CASSPSTSGIEQFF. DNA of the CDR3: TGTGCCAGCAGTCCCTCGACTAGCGGGATTGAGCAGTTCTTC.

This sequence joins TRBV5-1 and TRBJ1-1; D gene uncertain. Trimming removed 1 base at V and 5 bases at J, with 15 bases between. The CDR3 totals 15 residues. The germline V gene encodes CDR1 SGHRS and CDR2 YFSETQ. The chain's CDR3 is CASSLSIGRDTEAFF. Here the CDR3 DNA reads TGCGCCAGCAGCTTGTCTATAGGGAGAGATACTGAAGCTTTCTTT.

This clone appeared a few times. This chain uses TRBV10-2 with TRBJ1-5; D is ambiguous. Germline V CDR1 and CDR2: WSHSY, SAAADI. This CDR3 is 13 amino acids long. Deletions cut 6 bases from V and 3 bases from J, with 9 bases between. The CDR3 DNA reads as TGCGCCAGCAGGGCGGGGTTCAATCAGCCCCAGCATTTT. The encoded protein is CASRAGFNQPQHF.

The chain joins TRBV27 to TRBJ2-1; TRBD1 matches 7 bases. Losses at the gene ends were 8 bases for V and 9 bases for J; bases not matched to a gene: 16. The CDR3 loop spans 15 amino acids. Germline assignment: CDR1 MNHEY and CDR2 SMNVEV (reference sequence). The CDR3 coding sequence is TGTGCCAGCGGGGCCTTTCCCCAGGGGGTTTCTGAGCAGTTCTTC. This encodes CASGAFPQGVSEQFF.

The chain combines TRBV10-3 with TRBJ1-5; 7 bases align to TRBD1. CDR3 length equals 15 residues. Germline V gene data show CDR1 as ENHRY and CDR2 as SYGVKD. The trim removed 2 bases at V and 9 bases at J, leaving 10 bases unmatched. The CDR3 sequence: CAISEGQEPTLPQHF. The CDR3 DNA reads TGTGCCATCAGTGAGGGACAGGAGCCGACGTTGCCCCAGCATTTT.

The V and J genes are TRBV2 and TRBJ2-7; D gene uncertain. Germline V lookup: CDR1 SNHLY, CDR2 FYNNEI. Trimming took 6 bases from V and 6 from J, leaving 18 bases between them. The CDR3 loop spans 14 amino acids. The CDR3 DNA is TGTGCCAGCAGCTTTCGACCTTCCGGCGGCGAGCAGTACTTC. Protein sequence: CASSFRPSGGEQYF.

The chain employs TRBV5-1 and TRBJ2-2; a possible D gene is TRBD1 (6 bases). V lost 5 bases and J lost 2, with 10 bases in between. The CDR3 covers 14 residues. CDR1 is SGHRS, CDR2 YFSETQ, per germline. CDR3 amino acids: CASSWDINTGELFF. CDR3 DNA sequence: TGCGCCAGCAGTTGGGACATTAACACCGGGGAGCTGTTTTTT.

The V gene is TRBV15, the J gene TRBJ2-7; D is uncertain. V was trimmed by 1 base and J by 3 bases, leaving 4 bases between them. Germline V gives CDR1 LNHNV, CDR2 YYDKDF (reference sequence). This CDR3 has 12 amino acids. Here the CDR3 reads CATSRAGYEQYF. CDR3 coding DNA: TGTGCCACCAGCAGAGCCGGCTACGAGCAGTACTTC.

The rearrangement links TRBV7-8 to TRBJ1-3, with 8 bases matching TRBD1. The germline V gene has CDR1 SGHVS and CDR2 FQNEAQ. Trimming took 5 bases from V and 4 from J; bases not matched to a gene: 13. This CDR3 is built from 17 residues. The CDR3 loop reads CASSPNPQGAGGNTIYF. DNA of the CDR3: TGTGCCAGCAGCCCCAATCCGCAGGGGGCAGGGGGAAACACCATATATTTT. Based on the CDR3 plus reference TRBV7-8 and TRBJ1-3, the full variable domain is GAGVSQSPRYKVAKRGQDVALRCDPISGHVSLFWYQQALGQGPEFLTYFQNEAQLDKSGLPSDRFFAERPEGSVSTLKIQRTQQEDSAVYLCASSPNPQGAGGNTIYFGEGSWLTVV.

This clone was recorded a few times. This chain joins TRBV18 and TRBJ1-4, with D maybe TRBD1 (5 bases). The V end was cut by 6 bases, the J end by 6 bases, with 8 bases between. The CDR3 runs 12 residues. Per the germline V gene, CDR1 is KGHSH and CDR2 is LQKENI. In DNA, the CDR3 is TGTGCCAGCTCCAGGGAGGATGAAAAACTGTTTTTT. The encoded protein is CASSREDEKLFF.

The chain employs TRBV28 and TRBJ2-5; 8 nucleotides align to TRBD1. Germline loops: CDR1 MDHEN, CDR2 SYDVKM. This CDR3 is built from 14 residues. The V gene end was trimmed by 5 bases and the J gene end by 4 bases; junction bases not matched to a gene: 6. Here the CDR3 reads CASSIRTGRETQYF. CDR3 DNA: TGTGCCAGCAGTATAAGGACAGGGAGAGAGACCCAGTACTTC.

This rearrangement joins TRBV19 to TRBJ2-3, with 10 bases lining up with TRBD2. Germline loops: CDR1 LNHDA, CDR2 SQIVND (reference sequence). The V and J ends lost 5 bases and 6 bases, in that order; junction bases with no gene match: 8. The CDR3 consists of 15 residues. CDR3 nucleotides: TGTGCCAGTAGTCCGTTAGCGGGGGGACCCGATACGCAGTATTTT. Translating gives CASSPLAGGPDTQYF.